Below are 3 T cell receptor beta chains sequenced from a single sample in a study of glioma-infiltrating T cells (dated by TCRdb to the mid-2010s). The sequencer listed for this sample is Illumina MiSeq. TCR alpha and beta CDR3 regions were amplified with the iRepertoire nested amplicon-rescue multiplex PCR (arm-PCR) platform from RNA. Using fastp trimming at Q25 and MiXCR clonotype assembly, TCRdb reanalyzed the public sequencing data and kept in-frame beta chains. One record per CDR3 amino acid sequence lists the most common genes and DNA. Present in this sample are 400,000 or so distinct CDR3 sequences, approximately 42% of which were seen just once. Clones ranked in the top ten supply approximately 12% of the sample. Sequences were obtained from glioma tissue, nonneoplastic brain tissue, or PBMCs (not recorded which). These receptors were taken from a human donor with low-grade glioma or glioblastoma, undergoing nonglioma brain surgery, or in good health (not recorded which).

In its sample, this clonotype was seen a few times. CDR3 DNA sequence: TGTGCCAGCAGCCCCCGGGACAGGACCTACGAGCAGTACTTC. It translates to CASSPRDRTYEQYF. This sequence joins TRBV14 and TRBJ2-7; 8 bases agree with TRBD1. CDR3 length equals 14 residues. CDR1 and CDR2 from the germline V gene are SGHDN and FVKESK. V gave up 4 bases and J gave up 2 bases; unmatched junction bases: 4. Drawing the rest from reference TRBV14 and TRBJ2-7, the complete variable domain is EAGVTQFPSHSVIEKGQTVTLRCDPISGHDNLYWYRRVMGKEIKFLLHFVKESKQDESGMPNNRFLAERTGGTYSTLKVQPAELEDSGVYFCASSPRDRTYEQYFGPGTRLTVT.

A note on this clonotype: One end of the junction is discordant with germline, which a read error may explain. The J gene is TRBJ1-2, the V gene TRBV6-1; D ambiguous. CDR1 and CDR2 from the germline V gene are MNHNS and SASEGT. The CDR3 sequence is 13 residues long. The CDR3 loop reads CATSLGPSYGNTF. Here the CDR3 DNA reads TGTGCCACCTCACTCGGACCTTCTTATGGCAACACCTTC.

The chain employs TRBV6-5 and TRBJ2-1; TRBD2 matches at 15 bases. Germline CDR1 reads MNHEY; CDR2 reads SVGAGI. Trimming cost V 4 bases and J 2 bases; bases outside gene matches: 9. This CDR3 comprises 19 residues. CDR3 protein: CASSLGLAGGRPTYNEQFF. CDR3 nucleotide sequence: TGTGCCAGCAGTTTAGGACTAGCGGGAGGGCGCCCCACCTACAATGAGCAGTTCTTC.